The 2 T cell receptor beta chains presented below share a single source sample, sequenced in a study of blood T cell repertoires in COVID-19. The protocol was immunoSEQ multiplex PCR, while the TCRdb copy is restricted to in-frame clones and leaves out a portion. The sample has 150,000 to 200,000 clones; over 80% are singletons. The sample comprised peripheral blood. The receptors shown here come from a woman aged 60-70 years with acute or convalescent COVID-19.

V gene TRBV15 combines with J gene TRBJ2-1, with a tentative D call TRBD2 (6 bases). Per the germline V gene, CDR1 is LNHNV and CDR2 is YYDKDF (reference sequence). The V and J ends lost 1 base and 6 bases respectively, with 13 bases between them. The CDR3 spans 15 residues. CDR3 nucleotide sequence: TGTGCCACCAGCAGAGGAACTAGCCGGACCAATGAGCAGTTCTTC. This sequence encodes CATSRGTSRTNEQFF.

The gene calls are TRBV10-3 and TRBJ1-5; D ambiguous. With 3 bases removed from V and 5 bases from J, the gap between germline ends came to 5 bases. The CDR3 runs to 12 residues. Germline loops: CDR1 ENHRY, CDR2 SYGVKD. DNA of the CDR3: TGTGCCATCAGTGACGGGGATCAGCCCCAGCATTTT. Translated: CAISDGDQPQHF.